The clone carrying this T cell receptor beta chain was observed a few times. Its antigen remains unidentified. This sample was included in a study of T cells in Graves' hyperthyroidism and ophthalmopathy. Findings of the study overall: Ophthalmopathy onset followed model prediction by a median about 6.5 months. Blood also held most thyroid clonotypes expanded beyond 0.001.

Authors of the study amplified TCR beta CDR3 regions from RNA transcripts. A set of HTBI primers served as the primers for a first-round RT-PCR of the TCR CDR3. TCRdb reanalysed the multiplex PCR reads using MiXCR and keeps one entry per CDR3 protein. The sample lists 490,000 or so distinct CDR3 sequences; under 25% were seen once. Ophthalmopathy patients all had a Clinical Activity Score of at least 3, a NOSPECS grade of at least 4 and disease under 3 months old. Pregnant or lactating patients were excluded, as were those with uncontrolled infection or other autoimmune disease. CDR3 length equals 15 residues. Looked up from germline, CDR1 is LGHDT and CDR2 is YNNKEL (reference sequence). Trimming stripped 2 bases from V and 4 bases from J, with 11 bases between.

This TCR was sampled from a woman between 70 and 85 years old with Graves' ophthalmopathy. Specimen: blood. The V call is TRBV3-1, the J call TRBJ2-2; maybe TRBD2 (6 bases). CDR3 residues: CASSQYGRGTGELFF. CDR3 DNA sequence: TGTGCCAGCAGCCAATACGGGAGAGGCACCGGGGAGCTGTTTTTT.